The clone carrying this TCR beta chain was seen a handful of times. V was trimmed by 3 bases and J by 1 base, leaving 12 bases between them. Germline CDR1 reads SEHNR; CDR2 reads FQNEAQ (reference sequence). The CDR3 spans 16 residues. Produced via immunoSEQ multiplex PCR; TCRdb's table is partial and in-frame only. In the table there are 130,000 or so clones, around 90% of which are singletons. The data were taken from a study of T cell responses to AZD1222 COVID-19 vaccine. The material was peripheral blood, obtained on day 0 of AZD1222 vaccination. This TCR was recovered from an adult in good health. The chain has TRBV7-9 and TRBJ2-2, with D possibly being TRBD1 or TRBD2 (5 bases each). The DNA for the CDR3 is TGTGCCAGCAGCTTCGGGTCGGGGCTGAACACCGGGGAGCTGTTTTTT. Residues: CASSFGSGLNTGELFF.